Listed below are T cell receptor beta chains from one sample, sequenced in a study of blood T cell repertoires in COVID-19. Assay: immunoSEQ multiplex PCR; the TCRdb copy retains only in-frame clones and omits some. The data contain roughly 250,000 clones, over 80% of them singletons. Sequencing was carried out using PBMCs or T cells enriched from blood (not recorded which). The receptors derive from a woman between 25 and 40 years old with acute COVID-19. Each CDR3 is given with its conserved first and last residue. Each record gives: V gene, J gene, CDR3 protein.

v_gene: TRBV4-1
j_gene: TRBJ1-2
CDR3aa: CASSRGQANYGYTF

v_gene: TRBV5-6
j_gene: TRBJ1-6
CDR3aa: CASSGGLTGDENSPLHF

v_gene: TRBV5-1
j_gene: TRBJ1-2
CDR3aa: CASSFGVSTELGYTF

v_gene: TRBV6-1
j_gene: TRBJ2-1
CDR3aa: CASSERGSSYNEQFF

v_gene: TRBV5-6
j_gene: TRBJ1-6
CDR3aa: CASSVRESSYNSPLHF

v_gene: TRBV29-1
j_gene: TRBJ1-1
CDR3aa: CSVLGTEAFF

v_gene: TRBV10-2
j_gene: TRBJ2-7
CDR3aa: CASNDGEQYF

v_gene: TRBV7-6
j_gene: TRBJ1-3
CDR3aa: CASSLAKWTGEGYTIYF

v_gene: TRBV27
j_gene: TRBJ2-1
CDR3aa: CASSLTGYNEQFF

v_gene: TRBV6-1
j_gene: TRBJ1-6
CDR3aa: CASSEETGLYNSPLHF

v_gene: TRBV2
j_gene: TRBJ1-2
CDR3aa: CASGPGTGYSGYTF

v_gene: TRBV3-1/TRBV3-2
j_gene: TRBJ1-2
CDR3aa: CASSQIIDSRQTIYGYTF

v_gene: TRBV20-1
j_gene: TRBJ1-5
CDR3aa: CSATDGGRPQHF

v_gene: TRBV25-1
j_gene: TRBJ1-5
CDR3aa: CASSAAGTGYQPQHF

v_gene: TRBV3-1/TRBV3-2
j_gene: TRBJ2-7
CDR3aa: CASSQGGRATYEQYF

v_gene: TRBV4-1
j_gene: TRBJ2-5
CDR3aa: CASSQRQFETQYF

v_gene: TRBV12-3/TRBV12-4
j_gene: TRBJ2-7
CDR3aa: CASSLSGSYEQYF

v_gene: TRBV10-3
j_gene: TRBJ1-6
CDR3aa: CAIGEDSPLHF

v_gene: TRBV27
j_gene: TRBJ1-1
CDR3aa: CASSSRLSTEAFF

v_gene: TRBV6-6
j_gene: TRBJ1-2
CDR3aa: CASTYNTDYGYTF